A single sample is the source of the 28 T cell receptor beta chains below, sequenced in a study of beta chain features in type 1 diabetes. Reverse transcribing all isolated RNA meant expressed TCRB transcripts were sequenced. Some clones are missing from TCRdb's copy, which holds only in-frame ones; the method was immunoSEQ multiplex PCR. This table holds tens of thousands of clones, under 35% found once. Input material: stem cell memory CD4+ T cells from blood. These TCRs come from a woman aged 18-30 years in good health.

This clone was counted between two and nine times. The chain joins TRBV5-1 to TRBJ2-2; possible D gene TRBD1, 5 bases. This CDR3 spans 15 amino acids. The germline V gene encodes CDR1 SGHRS and CDR2 YFSETQ. V shed 0 bases and J shed 1 base, with 7 bases lying between them. CDR3 sequence: CASSLGRVNTGELFF. CDR3 coding DNA: TGCGCCAGCAGCTTGGGCAGGGTGAACACCGGGGAGCTGTTTTTT.

The chain employs TRBV19 and TRBJ1-6; tentatively, D is TRBD1 (6 bases). Germline loops: CDR1 LNHDA, CDR2 SQIVND (reference sequence). The CDR3 totals 16 residues. V gave up 6 bases and J gave up 2 bases, with 14 bases separating them. The CDR3 DNA sequence: TGTGCCAGTAGCTTCTGGGGGCCCGCCTATAATTCACCCCTCCACTTT. This encodes CASSFWGPAYNSPLHF.

This rearrangement joins TRBV6-5 to TRBJ1-4; D remains ambiguous. Germline values: CDR1 MNHEY, CDR2 SVGAGI. Trimming removed 9 bases from V and 5 bases from J, with 7 bases in between. The CDR3 consists of 11 residues. CDR3 nucleotide sequence: TGTGCCAGTCGGGGAAATGAAAAACTGTTTTTT. Translated, it gives CASRGNEKLFF.

The chain has TRBV19 and TRBJ2-2, with D possibly matching TRBD2 (5 bases). This CDR3 region has 14 residues. V lost 4 bases and J lost 4, with 10 bases in between. Germline assignment: CDR1 LNHDA and CDR2 SQIVND (reference sequence). CDR3 nucleotide sequence: TGTGCCAGTAGTACTAAGACTATCACCGGGGAGCTGTTTTTT. It codes for CASSTKTITGELFF.

The chain combines TRBV25-1 with TRBJ1-2; D unclear. The CDR3 length is 15 residues. Per the germline V gene, CDR1 is MGHDK and CDR2 is SYGVNS. The germline V and J ends were trimmed by 1 base and 3 bases, with 12 bases remaining between them. CDR3 DNA sequence: TGTGCCAGCAGTGAATCGGGAGGGTTGGACTATGGCTACACCTTC. It encodes CASSESGGLDYGYTF.

This clone has more than one count but fewer than ten. The rearrangement uses TRBV5-1 and TRBJ2-3; 10 positions match TRBD2. The CDR3 is made up of 15 amino acids. Germline V lookup: CDR1 SGHRS, CDR2 YFSETQ. V dropped 2 bases and J dropped 4; count of bases not matched to a gene: 4. CDR3 bases: TGCGCCAGCAGCTTAAGTGGGACTAGCGCAGATACGCAGTATTTT. Protein sequence: CASSLSGTSADTQYF.

This clone was counted only a few times. The V gene is TRBV9, the J gene TRBJ2-7; 8 bases are shared with TRBD1. This CDR3 region has 16 residues. Germline values: CDR1 SGDLS, CDR2 YYNGEE. Germline trimming cut 2 bases from V and 2 bases from J; bases unmatched to any gene: 9. CDR3 residues: CASSVGPGQVTYEQYF. The CDR3 DNA reads as TGTGCCAGCAGCGTCGGACCGGGACAGGTCACCTACGAGCAGTACTTC.

This clone has only a few counts. V and J are TRBV18 and TRBJ2-7, with D possibly TRBD1 on 6 matching bases. The CDR3 sequence is 16 residues long. Germline-derived CDR1 and CDR2 are KGHSH and LQKENI. The ends were cut back, 3 bases at V and 0 bases at J, with 15 bases in the middle. CDR3 coding DNA: TGTGCCAGCTCACCCTTGCTGACAGGTAACTCCTACGAGCAGTACTTC. It encodes CASSPLLTGNSYEQYF.

This rearrangement joins TRBV27 to TRBJ1-5; 8 nucleotides align to TRBD1. The germline CDR1 and CDR2 sequences are MNHEY and SMNVEV (reference sequence). With 5 bases clipped from V and 11 bases from J, the junction kept 5 bases outside the gene matches. This CDR3 has 12 residues. The DNA for the CDR3 is TGTGCCAGCAGTCCGGACAGGGTAACCCAGCATTTT. Protein sequence: CASSPDRVTQHF.

This clone came up a few times. The V gene is TRBV4-3, the J gene TRBJ1-2, with D perhaps matching TRBD1 (5 bases). The CDR3 has 15 amino acids. Germline V lookup: CDR1 LGHNA, CDR2 YSLEER. V lost 0 bases and J lost 7, with 15 bases in between. Here the CDR3 DNA reads TGCGCCAGCAGCCAAGAAACGGGACTCGAGGCTGGCTACACCTTC. Residues: CASSQETGLEAGYTF.

J is TRBJ2-6 and V is TRBV6-1; possibly TRBD2 for D (6 bases). The V gene lost 7 bases and the J gene lost 2 bases, with 12 bases spanning the gap. The germline V gene encodes CDR1 MNHNS and CDR2 SASEGT. The length of the CDR3 is 15 residues. The DNA of the CDR3 is TGTGCCAGCATGGCATCGGGGGCTGGGGCCAACGTCCTGACTTTC. Translation gives CASMASGAGANVLTF.

This clone came up many times. The CDR3: CASSLRTGAEQYF. The DNA for the CDR3 is TGTGCCAGCAGTTTGCGGACAGGGGCCGAGCAGTACTTC. This chain links TRBV28 with TRBJ2-7; 9 nucleotides match TRBD1. Germline V gene sequence: CDR1 MDHEN, CDR2 SYDVKM. The CDR3 covers 13 residues. Trimming at V came to 3 bases and at J to 6 bases, leaving 3 bases not matched to a gene.

The genes are TRBV11-2 and TRBJ2-3, with 10 bases matching TRBD2. The V and J ends lost 4 bases and 2 bases, in that order; junction bases with no gene match: 3. This CDR3 comprises 15 residues. Germline-derived CDR1 and CDR2 are SGHAT and FQNNGV. The CDR3 region is CASSSGLADTDTQYF. The CDR3 DNA is TGTGCCAGCAGCTCCGGACTAGCGGACACAGATACGCAGTATTTT.

The genes are TRBV5-4 and TRBJ2-1, with 7 bases matching TRBD2. Trimming at V came to 4 bases and at J to 7 bases, leaving 11 bases not matched to a gene. CDR3 length equals 15 residues. Germline-derived CDR1 and CDR2 are SGHNT and YYREEE (reference sequence). For the CDR3, the DNA is TGTGCCAGCAGCCTCGGCGGGAGAGCAGTTAATGAGCAGTTCTTC. It is translated as CASSLGGRAVNEQFF.

The chain has TRBV18 and TRBJ1-3; 9 positions agree with TRBD1. Germline V lookup: CDR1 KGHSH, CDR2 LQKENI. The V gene end was trimmed by 3 bases and the J gene end by 8 bases; junction bases not matched to a gene: 5. The CDR3 contains 14 residues. Written as DNA, the CDR3 is TGTGCCAGCTCACCGGGACAGGGTGTGCACACCATATATTTT. Protein sequence: CASSPGQGVHTIYF.

The V call is TRBV7-8, the J call TRBJ2-1; perhaps TRBD2 as D (6 bases). Trimming removed 3 bases from V and 0 bases from J, with 9 bases in between. Germline CDR1 and CDR2: SGHVS and FQNEAQ. This CDR3 region has 15 residues. The CDR3 reads CASSLAGNSYNEQFF. CDR3 DNA sequence: TGTGCCAGCAGCTTGGCGGGAAACTCCTACAATGAGCAGTTCTTC.

This clone was seen only a few times. The chain uses TRBV2 and TRBJ2-1; 11 nucleotides line up with TRBD1. Germline CDR1 SNHLY, CDR2 FYNNEI. The CDR3 contains 14 residues. V dropped 7 bases and J dropped 8; count of bases not matched to a gene: 7. For the CDR3, the DNA is TGTGCCAGCAATAAAGTGGGACAGGGGGATGAGCAGTTCTTC. It is translated as CASNKVGQGDEQFF.

The gene calls are TRBV11-2 and TRBJ1-3; D is undetermined. The CDR3 has 15 residues. V lost 1 base and J 0 bases, leaving 7 bases between the germline ends. Germline CDR1 SGHAT, CDR2 FQNNGV. DNA for the CDR3: TGTGCCAGCAGCTTAGCCGGGTTCTCTGGAAACACCATATATTTT. It is translated as CASSLAGFSGNTIYF.

The genes are TRBV7-2 and TRBJ2-3; 9 nucleotides match TRBD2. The germline CDR1 and CDR2 sequences are SGHTA and FQGNSA. V was clipped by 1 base and J by 2 bases; unmatched bases: 13. CDR3 length equals 19 residues. The CDR3 DNA reads as TGTGCCAGCAGCTTAGATCTCCGAGGAGCGGGGGGAAACACAGATACGCAGTATTTT. It translates to CASSLDLRGAGGNTDTQYF. Based on the CDR3 plus reference TRBV7-2 and TRBJ2-3, the full variable domain is GAGVSQSPSNKVTEKGKDVELRCDPISGHTALYWYRQSLGQGLEFLIYFQGNSAPDKSGLPSDRFSAERTGGSVSTLTIQRTQQEDSAVYLCASSLDLRGAGGNTDTQYFGPGTRLTVL.

This chain joins TRBV4-1 and TRBJ2-7, with TRBD2 identical over 8 bases. The J segment lost 3 bases and the V segment lost 3 bases, leaving 4 bases of the junction unmatched. Germline assignment: CDR1 MGHRA and CDR2 YSYEKL. The CDR3 length is 14 residues. CDR3 amino acids: CASSHRLANYEQYF. The CDR3 DNA follows: TGCGCCAGCAGCCATCGACTAGCGAACTACGAGCAGTACTTC.

The gene calls are TRBV15 and TRBJ1-2; possibly TRBD1 for D (6 bases). V dropped 3 bases and J dropped 2 bases, with 7 bases sitting between them. Germline CDR1 reads LNHNV; CDR2 reads YYDKDF (reference sequence). The CDR3 contains 13 residues. The CDR3 DNA sequence: TGTGCCACCAGCAGGGACAGAAACTATGGCTACACCTTC. The encoded protein is CATSRDRNYGYTF.

V gene TRBV2 combines with J gene TRBJ2-1; 11 nucleotides align to TRBD1. With 0 bases clipped from V and 4 bases from J, the junction kept 2 bases outside the gene matches. Germline CDR1 SNHLY, CDR2 FYNNEI. This CDR3 is built from 16 residues. The CDR3 region is CASSEAGTGGYNEQFF. In DNA form, the CDR3 reads TGTGCCAGCAGTGAAGCGGGGACAGGGGGTTACAATGAGCAGTTCTTC.

In this sample, this clone turned up a few times. The V call is TRBV6-5, the J call TRBJ2-3; 11 positions match TRBD2. The CDR3 has 16 residues. Germline loops: CDR1 MNHEY, CDR2 SVGAGI. The junction had 4 bases not matched to a gene; V was cut back by 0 bases and J by 5 bases. This chain's CDR3 is CASSYSGTSGGDTQYF. CDR3 bases: TGTGCCAGCAGTTACTCCGGGACTAGCGGAGGAGATACGCAGTATTTT.

This clone was counted only a few times. This chain uses TRBV7-9 with TRBJ2-4, with TRBD1 identical over 10 bases. J lost 7 bases, V lost 7 bases, and 4 bases had no gene match. The CDR3 is 13 amino acids. Germline CDR1 and CDR2: SEHNR and FQNEAQ (reference sequence). The CDR3 DNA reads as TGTGCCAGCAATATGGACAGGGGGAACATTCAGTACTTC. Protein: CASNMDRGNIQYF.

This clone was found a few times. The chain couples TRBV12-5 to TRBJ1-1; no definite D call. Germline loops: CDR1 LGHNT, CDR2 FRNRAP. The CDR3 is 14 amino acids. V was pared by 1 base and J by 2 bases, with 8 bases between. CDR3 in amino acids: CASGLGEVNTEAFF. CDR3 DNA: TGTGCTAGTGGTTTGGGCGAGGTCAACACTGAAGCTTTCTTT.

This clone has only a few counts. The CDR3 sequence: CASIRGGFEQYF. Written as DNA, the CDR3 is TGTGCCAGCATCCGAGGGGGCTTCGAGCAGTACTTC. V and J are TRBV2 and TRBJ2-7, with 7 bases identical to TRBD1. Trimming at V came to 7 bases and at J to 6 bases, leaving 6 bases not matched to a gene. The CDR3 is 12 residues long. Germline V CDR1 and CDR2: SNHLY, FYNNEI.

The rearrangement links TRBV5-1 to TRBJ2-5; 13 nucleotides align to TRBD2. The CDR3 has 16 residues. Germline CDR1 is SGHRS and CDR2 is YFSETQ. J gave up 7 bases and V 3 bases, and 9 bases lay outside the gene matches. The CDR3 DNA sequence: TGCGCCAGCAGCTCCGGACTAGCGGGGGTAGTTGGGACCCAGTACTTC. It codes for CASSSGLAGVVGTQYF.

V usage is TRBV30 and J usage is TRBJ2-7, with TRBD2 matching over 8 bases. CDR1 is GTSNPN, CDR2 SVGIG, per germline (reference sequence). J lost 0 bases, V lost 0 bases, and 7 bases had no gene match. This CDR3 contains 16 residues. The CDR3 bases are TGTGCCTGGAGTGTATTCGGGAGCGGGAGCTCCTACGAGCAGTACTTC. Protein: CAWSVFGSGSSYEQYF. The whole variable domain, filled in from reference TRBV30 and TRBJ2-7, reads SQTIHQWPATLVQPVGSPLSLECTVEGTSNPNLYWYRQAAGRGLQLLFYSVGIGQISSEVPQNLSASRPQDRQFILSSKKLLLSDSGFYLCAWSVFGSGSSYEQYFGPGTRLTVT.